This TCR beta chain was found in a study of T cell repertoires in cytomegalovirus infection (dated by TCRdb to 2018 to 2020). About the investigation overall: Peptide stimulations targeted recently identified HLA-C-restricted CMV epitopes, whose presentation resists viral immunomodulation, together with well-studied HLA-B-restricted epitopes. Donor HLA type was relevant to the analysis, as public TCR beta signatures indicated carriage of CMV infection together with the matching HLA type.

Broader findings and caveats from the paper: In both this cohort and an independent cohort of 352 donors, the cumulative frequency of public TCR beta family members distinguished carriers of CMV infection plus the relevant HLA type. The ex vivo response was dominated by HLA-C-restricted CMV-specific TCR beta clonotypes, which also provided the single most frequent clonotype in two of eight donors.

From the cysteine through the phenylalanine, the CDR3 covers 16 amino acids. Only CDR3 DNA remains: 48 bases, in frame from the first base. Trimming costs V 5 bases and J 2 bases, and their ends lie 16 bases apart. CDR1 and CDR2 were assigned from the germline V gene as SGHVS and FNYEAQ. The treatment or condition label here, explained by the study, means: in vitro stimulation with specific CMV peptide epitopes to enrich CMV-specific T cells. This clonotype came up a few times. What this receptor recognizes is not known. No much larger clone is present one base from it, and per-base qualities are unavailable. The sequencer listed for this sample is Illumina HiSeq 1500. TCRdb cleaned the public reads at Q25 with fastp, built clones with MiXCR and kept in-frame beta chains. Every entry covers one CDR3 protein and lists the most common genes and DNA from its rows. The sample table contains hundreds of thousands of distinct CDR3 sequences; only one count was recorded for about 39% of them. The top ten constitute approximately 40% of the sample.

The input for sequencing was cultured PBMCs, taken from culture after CMV antigen stimulation. This TCR was recovered from a human donor in good health (CMV status not recorded). Some clones in this sample may be carry-over from other donors' samples. The chain is encoded by TRBV7-6 joined to TRBJ2-1; the D gene identity is not certain. The DNA is TGTGCCAGCAGCCCACCGACGGGTTTCGCCTACAATGAGCAGTTCTTC. Its protein reads: CASSPPTGFAYNEQFF. Where the CDR3 stops, the reference TRBV7-6 and TRBJ2-1 genes take over; the full variable domain is GAGVSQSPRYKVTKRGQDVALRCDPISGHVSLYWYRQALGQGPEFLTYFNYEAQQDKSGLPNDRFSAERPEGSISTLTIQRTEQRDSAMYRCASSPPTGFAYNEQFFGPGTRLTVL.